Here is one TCR beta chain with its context. The assay was immunoSEQ multiplex PCR, and TCRdb's table has in-frame clones only and misses some. The sample contains over 80,000 clones, around 84% of which appear only once. CDR3 length equals 13 residues. V was shortened by 2 bases and J by 6 bases, with 10 bases between the two germline ends. CDR1 is MGHDK and CDR2 is SYGVNS in the germline V gene. This entry is derived from a study of cytomegalovirus exposure and HLA in healthy donors. This rearrangement joins TRBV25-1 to TRBJ1-1, with D unresolved. The source is a man in his late teens or twenties in good health and CMV-seropositive. Source material: PBMCs. The CDR3 DNA reads as TGTGCCAGCAGTGAAGACACAGATCCTGAAGCTTTCTTT. This translates into CASSEDTDPEAFF.